A single TCR beta chain is shown here with its context. What antigen it recognizes has not been identified. Base qualities are not recorded, but no much larger clone differs from it by a single base. The cohort comprised fewer than 750 healthy bone marrow donors. Cohort members were all nominally healthy when sampled, although unrecorded immune exposures were likely present. The donor was CMV seronegative and belonged to the group of 320 or so seronegative cohort members. Each donor provided a peripheral blood sample, and peripheral blood mononuclear cells were used for TCR beta sequencing. Genomic DNA was extracted from the blood cell samples with the Qiagen DNeasy Blood Extraction Kit. The germline V gene encodes CDR1 SGDLS and CDR2 YYNGEE. From cysteine to phenylalanine, the CDR3 is 14 amino acids long. CDR3 DNA is the only sequence kept; it has 42 bases, read in frame from the first base. Clipping removes 4 bases from V and 4 bases from J, with 4 as the unmatched junction base count.

Library prep was done by the immunoSEQ multiplex PCR assay. A mixture of 60 forward primers for TCR Vbeta segments and 13 reverse primers for TCR Jbeta segments was used in the multiplex PCR. A multiplex PCR assay on genomic DNA amplified the CDR3 region of rearranged TCR beta genes. On the Illumina HiSeq System, the amplified TCR beta libraries were sequenced as 87-base-pair reads. The paper's data handling went like this. A later analysis tallied around 82 million unique TCR beta chains across the 550 to 850 repertoires, and some 12 million of those chains were shared by two or more donors. Raw reads were error-corrected and collapsed into unique sequences by a nearest-neighbor algorithm in which closely related sequences were merged to remove PCR and sequencing errors. CDR3 sequences were aligned to IMGT reference sequences to assign V, D and J gene segments. For a sequence to be retained, at least a six-nucleotide match to both a V gene segment and a J gene segment was required. Rearrangements were classified as productive when the CDR3 lacked stop codons and remained in frame with V and J, and all other rearrangements were classified as non-productive. Following IMGT convention, CDR3 was defined as the stretch from the second conserved V-encoded cysteine up to the conserved J-encoded phenylalanine. Sequences without an unambiguous match to a single V gene segment were excluded from the earlier analysis of approximately 600 of the donors. An earlier analysis of around 600 of the donors classified V segments as functional when productive rearrangements were above 56.7% and as segregating when the standard deviation between donors was above 5%. A statistical classification framework was built to diagnose cytomegalovirus status from the catalog of TCR beta chain sequences. A later analysis assigned V and J genes by comparing TCR nucleotide sequences with IMGT/GENE-DB human TR gene sequences. A later analysis assigned CDR3 sequences and most-parsimonious VDJ recombination scenarios with the TCRdist pipeline. In a later analysis, each TCR beta chain was defined by its CDR3 amino acid sequence together with its V-gene family, and reads lacking a unique V-gene family were excluded. A later analysis removed several hundred highly shared, low-generation-probability nucleotide sequences to deal with suspected cross-contamination and a sequencing artifact. In a later analysis, a clonal expansion index was calculated for each public chain from normalized within-repertoire ranks of inferred template counts. Generation probabilities in a later analysis came from a VDJ recombination model fitted to out-of-frame rearrangements, and those results were checked against IGoR. In a later analysis, TCR-TCR, TCR-HLA and TCR-CMV co-occurrence was scored with hypergeometric tests, and a repertoire-size bias correction was applied to TCR pairs. To estimate false discovery rates, a later analysis permuted the HLA or CMV assignments 20 times. In a later analysis, co-occurring TCRs were grouped with DBSCAN, and TCRdist sequence similarity was added when clustering was performed within HLA-allele-positive subsets. For co-occurrence clustering, repertoires with fewer than 30,000 or more than 120,000 public chains were excluded, along with five repertoires with anomalous nucleotide sharing. As stored in TCRdb, this immuneACCESS dataset retains in-frame rearrangements with V and J assigned. A fraction of the clones does not appear; measured against another copy, unresolved V genes explain less than half of the discrepancy, and the remainder lacks a known reason. V, J and clone size were drawn from that table, and D and trimming were deduced from the DNA. This sample gives about 170,000 clones in total; 77% of them show up just once. Of the sample, around 3.1% falls within the top ten clones.

The sample comes from a study of cytomegalovirus exposure and HLA in healthy donors (dated by TCRdb to about 2017). Regarding the complete study: In an earlier analysis of roughly 590 of the donors, 276 Gb of sequence data and 90 million to 120 million unique TCR beta sequences from roughly 190 million T cells were reported. Donor age, sex, ethnicity and CMV serostatus were collected together with the repertoire data. The genetic ancestry cluster associated with self-reported Caucasian donors included over 80% of the 398 genotyped donors. Roughly 310 gigabases of sequencing data and approximately 85 million unique TCR sequences were included in an early release covering 550 to 650 HLA-typed donors. In the later analysis, no new phenotypic data were used to find candidate immune exposures; instead, reliance was placed on TCR beta sequences and their occurrence across donors. A later genetic analysis used genome-wide SNP genotypes for about three fifths of the roughly 700 donors, treating that subset as a discovery cohort. Using immunosequencing, the study profiled T cell repertoires from approximately 700 subjects and related those repertoires to cytomegalovirus serostatus. HLA typing included class I and class II loci at four-digit resolution. Among 398 genotyped donors of the cohort, an average of approximately 250,000 unique TCR beta nucleotide sequences were sequenced per donor, roughly 18% of them non-productive. To study patterns of TCR occurrence, a later analysis re-analyzed previously published TCR beta repertoires from around 660 donors and added high-resolution HLA genotyping. The aim of the study was to test whether cataloging public T cell receptors could identify signatures of past pathogen exposure. The study combined high-throughput TCR immunosequencing, statistical association of individual TCRs with disease status, and machine learning to predict cytomegalovirus infection status. To decide whether each TCR beta V gene segment behaved as functional or pseudogenic, an earlier analysis of some 570 of the donors relied on high-throughput TCR beta sequencing. In addition to the first cohort of 500 to 850 subjects, a separate validation cohort of approximately 130 different subjects was used. Typing coverage differed by locus: A, B, C, DRB1 and DQB1 were typed in about 620-640 donors, DQA1 in about 500, DPA1 in approximately 610, and DPB1 in just under 490. Several DR-DQ haplotypes were handled as single units for association and clustering because linkage in the cohort was strong. All discovery cohort repertoires had been generated on a single sequencing platform.

Points the paper makes about the study in general: A further reported finding was that TCR beta sequences accurately predicted the HLA-A and HLA-B alleles for most subjects in the first cohort. Roughly uniform sequencing depth across donors was assumed in presence/absence analyses, although this assumption may not hold. The sequencing pipeline was judged likely to have produced a cluster of highly shared sequence variants as a technical artifact. When HLA alleles, especially DR and DQ, strongly co-occurred, attributing TCR associations to individual alleles was difficult. A later genetic analysis reported fewer N-insertions in productive TCRs among donors in an Asian-associated ancestry cluster than the roughly 700-donor mean. Because the 87-base-pair reads could not distinguish some IMGT-functional V segments, including TRBV6-2 and TRBV6-3, those segments were excluded. Linkage disequilibrium might explain the correlated functional status among segregating V segments, but an unknown experimental factor could not be excluded. According to a later analysis, parvovirus B19, influenza, CMV and Epstein-Barr virus appeared linked to several top co-occurrence clusters. The cohort was sequenced for TCR beta chains only, and without alpha or paired-chain data the features that could be detected were limited. In a later analysis, about 17,000 TCR beta sequences were associated with specific HLA alleles at a false discovery rate of 0.05. For the cohort, immune exposure information was limited to CMV serostatus. In both the original and validation cohorts, the classifier was reported to diagnose cytomegalovirus status with high specificity and sensitivity. The study listed 150 to 200 TCR beta chains as associated with cytomegalovirus. Because HLA typing was missing for some donors at each locus, association tests included only the typed subset. According to a later analysis, most CMV-associated TCR beta chains appeared to be HLA-restricted, and the HLA associations seemed to be driven largely by CMV exposure. In a later analysis, the rate of TCR association differed among HLA loci, with DRB1 alleles having the most associated TCRs and HLA-C alleles having the fewest. In a later genetic analysis, a missense DCLRE1C variant was associated with V-gene and J-gene trimming of TCR beta chains, and the association was replicated in an independent cohort. The earlier analysis of approximately 540 of the donors excluded about 16 rarely observed V segments, including chromosome 9 orphons, because counts were too low. An earlier analysis of 587 of the donors showed that most TCR beta V segments appeared in productive rearrangements either about 87% or about 30% of the time, which broadly matched IMGT annotations. Most TCR sequences were observed very rarely across donors, whereas some public TCRs were present in many individuals. The authors suggested that the approach could potentially be generalized to other disease states and immunological phenotypes. In vitro tests confirmed that three of the cytomegalovirus-associated TCR beta chains recognize cytomegalovirus antigens. In a later analysis, HLA-associated TCR beta chains were found to be more clonally expanded and to have lower generation probabilities than equally common non-associated chains.

The sequence was collected from a female donor in good health and CMV-seronegative. Sequenced: PBMCs. In this chain, TRBV9 is recombined with TRBJ1-3, with TRBD1 identical over 8 junction bases. The CDR3 here reads CASSPGTGGNTIYF. At the DNA level, the sequence is TGTGCCAGCAGCCCAGGGACAGGAGGAAACACCATATATTTT.